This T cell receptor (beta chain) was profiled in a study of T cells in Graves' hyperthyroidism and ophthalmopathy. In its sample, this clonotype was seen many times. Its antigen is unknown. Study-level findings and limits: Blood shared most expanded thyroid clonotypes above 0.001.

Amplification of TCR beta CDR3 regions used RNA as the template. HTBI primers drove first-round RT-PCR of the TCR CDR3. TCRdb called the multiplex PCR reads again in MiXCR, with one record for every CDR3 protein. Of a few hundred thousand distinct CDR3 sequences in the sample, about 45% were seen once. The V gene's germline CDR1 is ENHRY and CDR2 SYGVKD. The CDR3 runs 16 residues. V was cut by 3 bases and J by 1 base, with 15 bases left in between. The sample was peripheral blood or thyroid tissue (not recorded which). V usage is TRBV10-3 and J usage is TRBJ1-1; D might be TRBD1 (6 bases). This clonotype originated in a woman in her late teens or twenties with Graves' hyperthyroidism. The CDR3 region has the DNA TGTGCCATCAGTGAAAGGGGGGGCGAGACGAACACTGAAGCTTTCTTT. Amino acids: CAISERGGETNTEAFF.